What follows are 22 T cell receptor beta chains derived from one specimen sequenced in a study of cytomegalovirus exposure and HLA in healthy donors. Researchers ran the PCR with 60 Vbeta and 13 Jbeta primers. Sequenced by immunoSEQ multiplex PCR; TCRdb stores in-frame clones only, minus some. The data show 75,000 to 90,000 clones, about 78% seen once. Sample: PBMCs. The receptor set was obtained from a male donor in good health and CMV-seropositive.

This clone was seen a few times. The gene calls are TRBV2 and TRBJ1-5; TRBD1 agrees at 8 bases. This CDR3 is built from 15 residues. Germline values: CDR1 SNHLY, CDR2 FYNNEI. V shed 6 bases, J shed 2 bases, and the junction held 6 bases outside the gene matches. The CDR3 nucleotides are TGTGCCAGCAGACAGGACAGGGCGGGCAATCAGCCCCAGCATTTT. It encodes CASRQDRAGNQPQHF. Based on the CDR3 plus reference TRBV2 and TRBJ1-5, the full variable domain is EPEVTQTPSHQVTQMGQEVILRCVPISNHLYFYWYRQILGQKVEFLVSFYNNEISEKSEIFDDQFSVERPDGSNFTLKIRSTKLEDSAMYFCASRQDRAGNQPQHFGDGTRLSIL.

This clone was seen a few times. This chain links TRBV7-8 with TRBJ1-5; D perhaps matches TRBD1 (6 bases). Deletions cut 1 base from V and 4 bases from J, with 8 bases between. This CDR3 is 14 amino acids long. From germline, CDR1 is SGHVS and CDR2 FQNEAQ. Here the CDR3 DNA reads TGTGCCAGCAGCTTAGGGGGGCGGAATCAGCCCCAGCATTTT. It codes for CASSLGGRNQPQHF.

This clone has a single count. The chain joins TRBV11-2 to TRBJ2-7, with a weak D call TRBD2 (6 bases). There are 16 residues in the CDR3. CDR1 is SGHAT and CDR2 is FQNNGV in the germline V gene. V was trimmed by 0 bases and J by 5 bases, leaving 17 bases between them. The CDR3 is CASSLEPLGGVDEQYF. CDR3 sequence (DNA): TGTGCCAGCAGCTTAGAGCCGTTAGGAGGGGTGGACGAGCAGTACTTC. Full variable domain (missing parts from reference TRBV11-2 and TRBJ2-7): EAGVAQSPRYKIIEKRQSVAFWCNPISGHATLYWYQQILGQGPKLLIQFQNNGVVDDSQLPKDRFSAERLKGVDSTLKIQPAKLEDSAVYLCASSLEPLGGVDEQYFGPGTRLTVT.

The CDR3 region has the DNA TGTGCCAGCTCACCTATGGCCTGGGCGAGAGAGTATGGCTACACCTTC. Protein sequence: CASSPMAWAREYGYTF. The V call is TRBV18, the J call TRBJ1-2; D is uncertain. Germline assignment: CDR1 KGHSH and CDR2 LQKENI. V lost 3 bases and J lost 5, with 19 bases in between. This CDR3 is built from 16 residues.

The J gene is TRBJ1-1, the V gene TRBV18, with D hard to call. V was trimmed by 6 bases and J by 1 base, leaving 12 bases between them. The CDR3 contains 14 residues. CDR1 and CDR2 from the germline V gene are KGHSH and LQKENI. The CDR3 spells CASSRSEGNTEAFF. The CDR3 DNA reads as TGTGCCAGCTCGCGATCCGAGGGGAACACTGAAGCTTTCTTT.

The chain joins TRBV5-1 to TRBJ1-6, with 7 nucleotides matching TRBD1. Germline V gene data show CDR1 as SGHRS and CDR2 as YFSETQ. This CDR3 comprises 15 residues. V gave up 5 bases and J gave up 7 bases; unmatched junction bases: 9. The DNA for the CDR3 is TGCGCCAGCAGGACGGGGGACAGCCAAAATTCACCCCTCCACTTT. It specifies CASRTGDSQNSPLHF.

The chain links TRBV7-7 to TRBJ2-5; 10 nucleotides agree with TRBD2. This CDR3 has 15 amino acids. Germline CDR1 and CDR2: SSHAT and FNYEAQ (reference sequence). Losses at the gene ends were 4 bases for V and 5 bases for J; bases not matched to a gene: 7. This chain's CDR3 is CASSSVAGGRETQYF. The CDR3 DNA sequence: TGTGCCAGCAGCTCCGTAGCGGGGGGCCGGGAGACCCAGTACTTC.

This rearrangement joins TRBV6-6 to TRBJ1-3; 7 positions match TRBD1. V dropped 4 bases and J dropped 4; count of bases not matched to a gene: 10. The CDR3 extends over 16 amino acids. CDR1 and CDR2 from the germline V gene are MNHNY and SVGAGI (reference sequence). Here the CDR3 reads CASSFVKGARGNTIYF. Written as DNA, the CDR3 is TGTGCCAGCAGTTTCGTAAAGGGGGCGCGGGGAAACACCATATATTTT.

The sample holds one count of this clone. This chain links TRBV19 with TRBJ2-5; D remains ambiguous. Germline values: CDR1 LNHDA, CDR2 SQIVND (reference sequence). The CDR3 extends over 14 amino acids. Between the trimmed V and J ends, which lost 1 base and 5 bases, there was a span of 11 bases. The CDR3 loop reads CASSIGASKETQYF. In DNA form, the CDR3 reads TGTGCCAGTAGTATAGGGGCCAGTAAGGAGACCCAGTACTTC.

In the case of this clone: At one end the junction does not follow the germline gene, possibly because of a read error. The chain links TRBV7-6 to TRBJ2-3; TRBD2 is a possible D gene (6 bases). The CDR3 is made up of 13 amino acids. Germline V lookup: CDR1 SGHVS, CDR2 FNYEAQ. The CDR3 here is CASSQMGGWGEHF. CDR3 nucleotides: TGTGCCAGCAGCCAGATGGGGGGTTGGGGAGAGCATTTT.

The J gene is TRBJ1-1, the V gene TRBV7-3; D call uncertain. Germline loops: CDR1 SGHTA, CDR2 FQGTGA. CDR3 length: 14 residues. Trimming took 3 bases from V and 2 from J, leaving 10 bases between them. CDR3 in amino acids: CASSFGGINTEAFF. The CDR3 DNA is TGTGCCAGCAGCTTTGGAGGTATTAACACTGAAGCTTTCTTT.

The count of this clone is one. The chain recombines TRBV5-1 with TRBJ2-5, with TRBD2 matching over 11 bases. CDR3 length equals 16 residues. The germline V gene encodes CDR1 SGHRS and CDR2 YFSETQ. V lost 3 bases to trimming and J lost 4 bases; unmatched junction nucleotides: 8. CDR3 coding DNA: TGCGCCAGCAGCTATAGCGGGGGGGCTCTCCGAGAGACCCAGTACTTC. It encodes CASSYSGGALRETQYF. Together with reference TRBV5-1 and TRBJ2-5, the CDR3 gives the full variable domain: KAGVTQTPRYLIKTRGQQVTLSCSPISGHRSVSWYQQTPGQGLQFLFEYFSETQRNKGNFPGRFSGRQFSNSRSEMNVSTLELGDSALYLCASSYSGGALRETQYFGPGTRLLVL.

The chain employs TRBV28 and TRBJ2-1; 8 bases agree with TRBD2. The germline CDR1 and CDR2 sequences are MDHEN and SYDVKM. This CDR3 contains 13 residues. Trimming at V came to 6 bases and at J to 8 bases, leaving 6 bases not matched to a gene. For the CDR3, the DNA is TGTGCCAGCAGGCCCCACGGGAGGGATGAGCAGTTCTTC. Encoded protein: CASRPHGRDEQFF.

This clone was observed a handful of times. The J gene is TRBJ1-1, the V gene TRBV6-5; possible D gene TRBD1, 5 bases. CDR3 size: 12 residues. V was clipped by 6 bases and J by 6 bases, with 11 bases between them. Germline V gene data show CDR1 as MNHEY and CDR2 as SVGAGI. CDR3 sequence reads: CASSQGVSEAFF. The DNA for the CDR3 is TGTGCCAGCAGCCAAGGGGTTTCTGAAGCTTTCTTT.

This rearrangement joins TRBV7-9 to TRBJ2-3, with D perhaps TRBD2 (6 bases). Trimming stripped 5 bases from V and 2 bases from J, with 8 bases between. CDR3 size: 13 residues. Germline CDR1 is SEHNR and CDR2 is FQNEAQ (reference sequence). CDR3 DNA sequence: TGTGCCAGCAGCCCGCGGGACACAGATACGCAGTATTTT. Translation: CASSPRDTDTQYF.

V and J are TRBV7-9 and TRBJ2-7; 11 nucleotides line up with TRBD2. From germline, CDR1 is SEHNR and CDR2 FQNEAQ (reference sequence). The CDR3 runs 16 residues. The V gene end was trimmed by 5 bases and the J gene end by 5 bases; junction bases not matched to a gene: 11. The CDR3 sequence is CASSPAIAGGPDEQYF. For the CDR3, the DNA is TGTGCCAGCAGCCCCGCAATAGCGGGAGGGCCCGACGAGCAGTACTTC.

The chain links TRBV4-1 to TRBJ1-4, with D unclear. The CDR3 loop spans 15 amino acids. The germline V gene encodes CDR1 MGHRA and CDR2 YSYEKL. V lost 1 base and J 7 bases, leaving 13 bases between the germline ends. As DNA, the CDR3 is TGCGCCAGCAGCCAAGGAATCGAGGCGGCTGAAAAACTGTTTTTT. Translated, it gives CASSQGIEAAEKLFF.

To note about this clone: The junction does not match germline at one end; this may be a read error. V gene TRBV28 combines with J gene TRBJ1-2; 7 bases fit TRBD1. The CDR3 contains 16 residues. Germline CDR1 reads MDHEN; CDR2 reads SYDVKM. In DNA form, the CDR3 reads TGTGCCAGCAGTTTACCTTATGGGACAGATCTTAGTGGCTACGCCTTC. This gives the protein CASSLPYGTDLSGYAF.

The rearrangement uses TRBV5-4 and TRBJ2-3; TRBD1 agrees at 7 bases. This CDR3 is 13 amino acids long. CDR1 is SGHNT, CDR2 YYREEE, per germline (reference sequence). J gave up 7 bases and V 7 bases, and 9 bases lay outside the gene matches. The CDR3 DNA follows: TGTGCCAGCCATAGGGACAGAAGGTATACGCAGTATTTT. It encodes CASHRDRRYTQYF.

The chain carries TRBV5-1 and TRBJ2-1; the D is unclear. CDR3 size: 12 residues. The V gene's germline CDR1 is SGHRS and CDR2 YFSETQ. The V end was cut by 0 bases, the J end by 6 bases, with 4 bases between. CDR3 bases: TGCGCCAGCAGCTTGGGGGCCAATGAGCAGTTCTTC. Translating it yields CASSLGANEQFF. The full variable domain, with the rest looked up from reference TRBV5-1 and TRBJ2-1, is KAGVTQTPRYLIKTRGQQVTLSCSPISGHRSVSWYQQTPGQGLQFLFEYFSETQRNKGNFPGRFSGRQFSNSRSEMNVSTLELGDSALYLCASSLGANEQFFGPGTRLTVL.

The chain uses TRBV28 and TRBJ1-2, with 7 nucleotides matching TRBD1. This CDR3 spans 16 amino acids. Trimming cost V 7 bases and J 4 bases; bases outside gene matches: 15. CDR1 MDHEN and CDR2 SYDVKM come from the germline V gene. The CDR3 loop reads CASTGVLGTEGYGYTF. For the CDR3, the DNA is TGTGCCAGCACCGGGGTTTTAGGGACAGAAGGCTATGGCTACACCTTC.

The J gene is TRBJ2-5, the V gene TRBV6-6; TRBD2 might be the D (5 bases). The tail of the sequence fits TRBJ2-7 better, so the J call may be wrong. The germline V gene encodes CDR1 MNHNY and CDR2 SVGAGI (reference sequence). This CDR3 spans 15 amino acids. CDR3 protein: CASGRGMESSYEQYF. The CDR3 nucleotides read TGTGCCAGCGGCAGAGGGATGGAGAGCTCCTACGAGCAGTACTTC.